Each of the 4 T cell receptor beta chains below was sequenced from the same sample in a study of cytomegalovirus exposure and HLA in healthy donors. The repertoire was sequenced with immunoSEQ multiplex PCR; TCRdb's copy has only in-frame clones and lacks some. This table holds 150,000 or so clones, 86% found once. Sample: PBMCs. Every receptor here comes from a human donor in good health.

About this clone itself: Other DNA sequences from this sample encode an identical CDR3 as well. The chain combines TRBV5-5 with TRBJ2-7; tentatively, D is TRBD2 (5 bases). Trimming removed 0 bases from V and 1 base from J, with 8 bases in between. There are 14 residues in the CDR3. The V gene's germline CDR1 is SGHKS and CDR2 YYEKEE (reference sequence). For the CDR3, the DNA is TGTGCCAGCAGCTTGGTCTCGGGGTCCTACGAGCAGTACTTC. It specifies CASSLVSGSYEQYF.

The V gene is TRBV7-6, the J gene TRBJ2-7; 11 bases are a match to TRBD1. The germline gives CDR1 SGHVS, CDR2 FNYEAQ. The CDR3 is 15 amino acids. J lost 6 bases, V lost 5 bases, and 9 bases had no gene match. This chain's CDR3 is CASSPRTGGSGEQYF. The CDR3 nucleotides read TGTGCCAGCAGCCCCCGGACAGGGGGCTCAGGCGAGCAGTACTTC.

This chain uses TRBV28 with TRBJ2-7, with 11 nucleotides matching TRBD2. With 4 bases clipped from V and 4 bases from J, the junction kept 3 bases outside the gene matches. Looked up from germline, CDR1 is MDHEN and CDR2 is SYDVKM. The CDR3 totals 14 residues. In DNA form, the CDR3 reads TGTGCCAGCAGTTCGACTAGCGGGAAGTACGAGCAGTACTTC. Protein product: CASSSTSGKYEQYF.

V usage is TRBV6-1 and J usage is TRBJ2-2; D is undetermined. The CDR3 extends over 13 amino acids. Trimming pared 6 bases from V and 6 bases from J, leaving 11 bases between. The germline gives CDR1 MNHNS, CDR2 SASEGT. CDR3 region: CASRELKSGELFF. Written as DNA, the CDR3 is TGTGCCAGCAGGGAGCTGAAGTCCGGGGAGCTGTTTTTT.